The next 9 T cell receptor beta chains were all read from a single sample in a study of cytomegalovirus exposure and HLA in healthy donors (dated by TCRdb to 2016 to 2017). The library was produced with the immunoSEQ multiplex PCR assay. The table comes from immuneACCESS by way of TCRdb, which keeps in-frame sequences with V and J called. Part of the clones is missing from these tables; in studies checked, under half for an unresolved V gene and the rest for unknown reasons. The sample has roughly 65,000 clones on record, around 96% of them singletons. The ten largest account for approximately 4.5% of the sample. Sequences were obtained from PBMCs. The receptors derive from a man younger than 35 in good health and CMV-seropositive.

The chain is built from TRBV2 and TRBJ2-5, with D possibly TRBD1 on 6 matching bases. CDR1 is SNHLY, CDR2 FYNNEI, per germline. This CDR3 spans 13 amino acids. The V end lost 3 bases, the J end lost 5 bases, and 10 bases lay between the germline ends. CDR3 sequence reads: CASSEGARETQYF. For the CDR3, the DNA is TGTGCCAGCAGTGAGGGGGCTAGGGAGACCCAGTACTTC. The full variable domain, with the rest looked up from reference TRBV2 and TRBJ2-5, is EPEVTQTPSHQVTQMGQEVILRCVPISNHLYFYWYRQILGQKVEFLVSFYNNEISEKSEIFDDQFSVERPDGSNFTLKIRSTKLEDSAMYFCASSEGARETQYFGPGTRLLVL.

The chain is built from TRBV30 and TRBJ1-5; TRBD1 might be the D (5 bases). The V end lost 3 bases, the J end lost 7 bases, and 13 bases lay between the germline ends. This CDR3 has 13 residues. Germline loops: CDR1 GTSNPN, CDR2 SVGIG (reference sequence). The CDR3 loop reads CAWSPGLRQPQHF. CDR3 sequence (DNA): TGTGCCTGGAGCCCGGGACTCCGGCAGCCCCAGCATTTT. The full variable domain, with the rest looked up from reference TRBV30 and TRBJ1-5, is SQTIHQWPATLVQPVGSPLSLECTVEGTSNPNLYWYRQAAGRGLQLLFYSVGIGQISSEVPQNLSASRPQDRQFILSSKKLLLSDSGFYLCAWSPGLRQPQHFGDGTRLSIL.

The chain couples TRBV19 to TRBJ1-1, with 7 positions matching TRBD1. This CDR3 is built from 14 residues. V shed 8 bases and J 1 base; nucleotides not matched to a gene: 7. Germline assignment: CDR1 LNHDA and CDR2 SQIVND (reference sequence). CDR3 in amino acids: CASSGQAGNTEAFF. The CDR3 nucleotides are TGTGCCAGTTCTGGACAGGCCGGGAACACTGAAGCTTTCTTT.

CDR3 sequence: CASSLWASYEQYF. In nucleotides, the CDR3 is TGTGCCAGCAGCTTATGGGCCTCCTACGAGCAGTACTTC. This chain connects TRBV7-3 to TRBJ2-7; D gene unclear. The CDR3 covers 13 residues. V was cut by 2 bases and J by 0 bases, with 5 bases left in between. CDR1 and CDR2 from the germline V gene are SGHTA and FQGTGA.

Here the CDR3 DNA reads TGTGCCAGCAGCACCCCGGGACAGGAGTACTACGAGCAGTACTTC. Protein sequence: CASSTPGQEYYEQYF. The chain combines TRBV7-2 with TRBJ2-7; TRBD1 aligns across 8 bases. The CDR3 covers 15 residues. Germline-derived CDR1 and CDR2 are SGHTA and FQGNSA. The V and J ends lost 5 bases and 3 bases, in that order; junction bases with no gene match: 9.

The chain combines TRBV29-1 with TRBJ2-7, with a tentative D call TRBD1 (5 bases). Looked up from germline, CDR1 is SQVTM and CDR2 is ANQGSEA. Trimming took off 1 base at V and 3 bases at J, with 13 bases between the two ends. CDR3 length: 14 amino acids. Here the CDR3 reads CSVEVRTYYYEQYF. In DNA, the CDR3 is TGCAGCGTTGAAGTGCGGACATACTACTACGAGCAGTACTTC.

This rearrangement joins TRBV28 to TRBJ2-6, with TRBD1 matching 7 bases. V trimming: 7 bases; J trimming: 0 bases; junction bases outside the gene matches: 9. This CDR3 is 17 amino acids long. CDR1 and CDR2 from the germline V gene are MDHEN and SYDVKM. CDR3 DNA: TGTGCCAGCAAAGTCCGGGACAGCCTCTCTGGGGCCAACGTCCTGACTTTC. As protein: CASKVRDSLSGANVLTF.

CDR3 region: CASRRDAGTYEQYF. For the CDR3, the DNA is TGTGCCAGCAGGCGGGACGCTGGAACCTACGAGCAGTACTTC. The chain employs TRBV19 and TRBJ2-7; D may be TRBD2 (6 bases). Trimming left V 9 bases short and J 2 bases short, with 17 bases between. This CDR3 has 14 amino acids. The germline gives CDR1 LNHDA, CDR2 SQIVND (reference sequence).

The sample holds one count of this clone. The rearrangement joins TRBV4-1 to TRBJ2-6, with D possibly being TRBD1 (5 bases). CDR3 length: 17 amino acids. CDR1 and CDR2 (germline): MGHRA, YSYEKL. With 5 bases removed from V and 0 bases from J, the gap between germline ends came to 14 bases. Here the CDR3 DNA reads TGCGCCAGCAGCAGCGACACAGGTCCCTCTGGGGCCAACGTCCTGACTTTC. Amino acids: CASSSDTGPSGANVLTF.